A selection of T cell receptor beta chains follows, all from one sample in a study of cytomegalovirus exposure and HLA in healthy donors. The table came from immunoSEQ multiplex PCR; TCRdb's copy has only in-frame clones and leaves some out. The data hold about 55,000 clones, with approximately 71% observed a single time. The sequenced sample consisted of PBMCs. Every receptor here comes from a man aged 35 to 55 in good health and CMV-seropositive. CDR3s include the opening cysteine and the closing phenylalanine or tryptophan. The D gene is left open where the match is weak. Some rows have no size entry. The others give once, few or many, or a class for an expanded clone.

cdr3_length,clone_size,v_call,j_call,d_call,cdr3_nt,cdr3_aa
12,.,TRBV29-1,TRBJ1-2,TRBD1,TGCAGCGACCCGACAGGGGCGGATGGCTACACCTTC,CSDPTGADGYTF
17,.,TRBV5-6,TRBJ2-3,.,TGTGCCAGCAGCTGGCGGGTTAGGCAAGAAAGCACAGATACGCAGTATTTT,CASSWRVRQESTDTQYF
14,.,TRBV5-8,TRBJ1-1,TRBD1,TGTGCCAGCAGCTGGACAGGGGGCGACACTGAAGCTTTCTTT,CASSWTGGDTEAFF
15,.,TRBV4-2,TRBJ2-2,TRBD2,TGTGCCAGCAGCCAACTAGCGGGGGGGCCCGGGGAGCTGTTTTTT,CASSQLAGGPGELFF
16,.,TRBV5-1,TRBJ2-2,.,TGCGCCAGCAGCCCCCGTTCCGCGGGACGTGATGGGGAGCTGTTTTTT,CASSPRSAGRDGELFF
12,.,TRBV29-1,TRBJ1-2,.,TGCAGCGTGACCGCGGGCTCCTATGGCTACACCTTC,CSVTAGSYGYTF
12,.,TRBV6-5,TRBJ2-7,.,TGTGCCAGCAACGCGGGGACCTACGAGCAGTACTTC,CASNAGTYEQYF
14,.,TRBV5-1,TRBJ2-1,.,TGCGCCAGCAGCCTTCCGAGCTCCTACAATGAGCAGTTCTTC,CASSLPSSYNEQFF
14,.,TRBV13,TRBJ1-1,.,TGTGCCAGCAGTTCTAGTGGCACGGGAACTGAAGCTTTCTTT,CASSSSGTGTEAFF
12,.,TRBV5-8,TRBJ1-3,.,TGTGCCAGCACCACTTTTAGAAACACCATATATTTT,CASTTFRNTIYF
17,.,TRBV7-9,TRBJ1-3,TRBD1,TGTGCCAGCAGCTCATTCGCGGACAGGATCTCTGGAAACACCATATATTTT,CASSSFADRISGNTIYF
15,.,TRBV5-1,TRBJ2-7,TRBD1,TGCGCCAGCATGCCCGACAGGGTCGCAAGTTACGAGCAGTACTTC,CASMPDRVASYEQYF
14,once,TRBV5-4,TRBJ1-2,.,TGTGCCAGCAGCTTGGCAGGGGAGTTCTATGGCTACACCTTC,CASSLAGEFYGYTF
15,.,TRBV4-1,TRBJ2-7,TRBD1,TGCGCCAGCAGCCAAGTCGACAGGGGGACCTACGAGCAGTACTTC,CASSQVDRGTYEQYF
13,.,TRBV29-1,TRBJ2-5,TRBD2,TGCAGCGTTGCGAGCGGGGGGACGGAGACCCAGTACTTC,CSVASGGTETQYF
14,once,TRBV7-2,TRBJ2-3,TRBD2,TGTGCCAGCAGCGTGGGGGGGAGCCAAGATACGCAGTATTTT,CASSVGGSQDTQYF
13,.,TRBV6-5,TRBJ1-2,.,TGTGCCAGCAGTCAGGGGCCGTACTATGGCTACACCTTC,CASSQGPYYGYTF
17,once,TRBV7-9,TRBJ1-4,.,TGTGCCAGCAGCGACTTGGGTACCGGGACAAATGATGAAAAACTGTTTTTT,CASSDLGTGTNDEKLFF
14,.,TRBV7-9,TRBJ1-2,.,TGTGCCAGCAGCTTAGATCAGGGTCAGGATGGCTACACCTTC,CASSLDQGQDGYTF
15,.,TRBV7-2,TRBJ2-7,TRBD2,TGTGCCAGCAGCTTAGGAACGGGGGGGCGGAGCGAGCAGTACTTC,CASSLGTGGRSEQYF
13,.,TRBV18,TRBJ1-1,.,TGTGCCAGCTCAAGCACCGAGAACACTGAAGCTTTCTTT,CASSSTENTEAFF
15,.,TRBV5-4,TRBJ2-7,TRBD2,TGTGCCAGCAGCCAAGAGCGGGGGCAGTCCTACGAGCAGTACTTC,CASSQERGQSYEQYF
18,few,TRBV11-3,TRBJ2-6,TRBD1,TGTGCCAGCAGCCCTCGGACAGGGAGTTTGGCTGGGGCCAACGTCCTGACTTTC,CASSPRTGSLAGANVLTF
14,.,TRBV5-1,TRBJ2-6,.,TGCGCCAGCAGAAGAGAGTCTGGGGCCAACGTCCTGACTTTC,CASRRESGANVLTF
15,.,TRBV6-1,TRBJ2-7,TRBD2,TGTGCCAGCAGTGAACTAGCGGGGCCTTTAGGGGAGCAGTACTTC,CASSELAGPLGEQYF
14,.,TRBV15,TRBJ2-1,.,TGTGCCACCAGCACCCGTACTACCCAGAATGAGCAGTTCTTC,CATSTRTTQNEQFF
16,.,TRBV7-8,TRBJ1-1,.,TGTGCCAGCATCCCTGATCCCGGAGCCCCGAACACTGAAGCTTTCTTT,CASIPDPGAPNTEAFF
16,few,TRBV6-5,TRBJ1-1,TRBD1,TGTGCCAGCAGTTCCCGGACAGGGGGCGACAACACTGAAGCTTTCTTT,CASSSRTGGDNTEAFF
13,.,TRBV6-5,TRBJ1-2,.,TGTGCCAGCACTATGGGACTGAGCTATGGCTACACCTTC,CASTMGLSYGYTF
15,.,TRBV4-1,TRBJ1-5,TRBD1,TGCGCCAGCAGCCAAGAAGGACAGGGGGATCAGCCCCAGCATTTT,CASSQEGQGDQPQHF
12,few,TRBV12-5,TRBJ1-3,.,TGTGCTAGTGGTTCACCGGGGGGCACCATATATTTT,CASGSPGGTIYF
14,.,TRBV6-5,TRBJ2-7,.,TGTGCCAGCAGAATTAGGGGGGGACCCTACGAGCAGTACTTC,CASRIRGGPYEQYF
16,.,TRBV2,TRBJ2-4,TRBD2,TGTGCCAGCAGGAGGACTAGCGGGGCCCGGGGAAACATTCAGTACTTC,CASRRTSGARGNIQYF
15,.,TRBV10-3,TRBJ2-2,TRBD2,TGTGCCATCAGTGGAGCGGGGGGGCCGAAAAGGGAGCTGTTTTTT,CAISGAGGPKRELFF
14,.,TRBV5-1,TRBJ1-6,.,TGCGCCAGCAGCTTGGTCGATGGGCGTTCACCCCTCCACTTT,CASSLVDGRSPLHF
14,.,TRBV30,TRBJ1-3,TRBD1,TGTGCCTGGACACGGACAGGCTCTGGAAACACCATATATTTT,CAWTRTGSGNTIYF
15,.,TRBV25-1,TRBJ1-1,TRBD1,TGTGCCAGCAGTGAAGGAGGGGGCGCGGACACTGAAGCTTTCTTT,CASSEGGGADTEAFF
13,few,TRBV5-5,TRBJ2-3,.,TGTGCCAGCAGCTTTGGGGCCCCAGATACGCAGTATTTT,CASSFGAPDTQYF
16,once,TRBV10-3,TRBJ2-7,TRBD1,TGTGCCGTGTCCCCTCTTTCCGGGACAGGGTTCTACGAGCAGTACTTC,CAVSPLSGTGFYEQYF
14,.,TRBV5-1,TRBJ1-2,TRBD1,TGCGCCAGCCGGCCAGGAGGGACAGCTTCCGGCTACACCTTC,CASRPGGTASGYTF
14,.,TRBV6-1,TRBJ1-1,TRBD1,TGTGCCAGCAGTGAAGGACAGGGGAGGGCTGAAGCTTTCTTT,CASSEGQGRAEAFF
15,.,TRBV4-2,TRBJ2-5,TRBD1,TGTGCCAGCAGCCTAAACAGGGGGCGGGGGGAGACCCAGTACTTC,CASSLNRGRGETQYF
13,.,TRBV9,TRBJ2-5,.,TGTGCCAGCAGCGTAACCCCGGGAGAGACCCAGTACTTC,CASSVTPGETQYF
14,.,TRBV4-3,TRBJ1-2,TRBD1,TGCGCCAGCAGCCACACAGGGGGCGCTAATGGCTACACCTTC,CASSHTGGANGYTF
13,once,TRBV30,TRBJ1-1,.,TGTGCCTGGAGTCCAGGACAGAACACTGAAGCTTTCTTT,CAWSPGQNTEAFF
18,.,TRBV5-1,TRBJ2-6,TRBD1,TGCGCCAGCAGCTTGGTAGGGACAGTTAGCTCTGGGGCCAACGTCCTGACTTTC,CASSLVGTVSSGANVLTF
15,few,TRBV6-6,TRBJ2-1,TRBD2,TGTGCCAGCAAGCCAACAGGCGGGGGGGCCTATGAGCAGTTCTTC,CASKPTGGGAYEQFF
17,.,TRBV5-4,TRBJ1-3,TRBD1,TGTGCCAGCAGCCTCTCTCCCTACAGGGGCTCAGGAAACACCATATATTTT,CASSLSPYRGSGNTIYF
18,few,TRBV18,TRBJ1-6,TRBD1,TGTGCCAGCTCACGAGGGACAGGGACGGGTTTCGAGGGATCACCCCTCCACTTT,CASSRGTGTGFEGSPLHF
15,few,TRBV2,TRBJ2-2,.,TGTGCCAGCAAGGGGAGGGGGACGAACACCGGGGAGCTGTTTTTT,CASKGRGTNTGELFF
15,.,TRBV12-5,TRBJ2-1,.,TGTGCTAGTGGTTTGGTACAGGGCTCCCACAATGAGCAGTTCTTC,CASGLVQGSHNEQFF
11,once,TRBV20-1,TRBJ1-1,TRBD1,TGCAGTGCTATTCGGACAGGTGCGTATCTATTT,CSAIRTGAYLF
16,few,TRBV4-1,TRBJ2-1,TRBD2,TGCGCCAGCAGCCAGTCCGGGACTAGGGGGGGTCTGGAGCAGTTCTTC,CASSQSGTRGGLEQFF
13,few,TRBV7-6,TRBJ1-5,.,TGTGCCAGCAGCGTAACCTTGGGCGCGGGACAGCATTTT,CASSVTLGAGQHF